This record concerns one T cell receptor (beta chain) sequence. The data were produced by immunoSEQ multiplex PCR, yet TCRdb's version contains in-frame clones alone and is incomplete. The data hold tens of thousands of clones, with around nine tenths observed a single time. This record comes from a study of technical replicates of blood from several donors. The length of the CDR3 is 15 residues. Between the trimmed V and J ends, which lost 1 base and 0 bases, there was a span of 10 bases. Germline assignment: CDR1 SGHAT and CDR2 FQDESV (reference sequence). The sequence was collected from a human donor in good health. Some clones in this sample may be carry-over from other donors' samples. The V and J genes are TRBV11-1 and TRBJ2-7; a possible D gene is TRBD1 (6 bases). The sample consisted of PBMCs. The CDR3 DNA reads TGTGCCAGCAGCTTAGTACAGGGCCCCTCCTACGAGCAGTACTTC. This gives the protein CASSLVQGPSYEQYF.